This TCR beta chain was recorded in a study of cytomegalovirus exposure and HLA in healthy donors. Both 60 Vbeta primers and 13 Jbeta primers went into the PCR. Here immunoSEQ multiplex PCR was the method, and the copy in TCRdb shows in-frame clones only, minus some. Of around 96,000 clones detected, 55% to 75% appear once; the ten largest clones hold more than 2.5%. Study-level points and caveats: The majority of CMV-associated TCR beta chains were reported as apparently HLA-restricted in a later analysis.

Worth noting for this clone: Its target is not known.

This sequence was found in a man in his 60s in good health and CMV-seronegative. The source material was PBMCs.

The CDR3 protein is CASSELSGVREKLFF. The CDR3 coding sequence is TGTGCCAGCAGTGAATTATCGGGGGTAAGAGAAAAACTGTTTTTT. The chain recombines TRBV25-1 with TRBJ1-4; possibly TRBD1 for D (5 bases). The CDR3 contains 15 residues. Germline CDR1 reads MGHDK; CDR2 reads SYGVNS. V shed 1 base and J shed 8 bases, with 14 bases lying between them.